A single sample is the source of the 5 T cell receptor beta chains below, sequenced in a study of T cell changes during pregnancy in multiple sclerosis. TCRdb's table, derived via immunoSEQ multiplex PCR, lists solely in-frame clones and lacks some. Of some 40,000 clones in the sample, 91% are singletons; the top ten hold around 0.5%. Source: CD4+ T cells from peripheral blood mononuclear cells, taken in the third trimester of pregnancy. The source of these receptors is a female donor in good health, enrolled as a control in a pregnancy study.

This rearrangement joins TRBV23-1 to TRBJ2-1, with D perhaps matching TRBD1 (6 bases). TRBV23-1 is placed among ORFs of uncertain function. The CDR3 loop spans 14 amino acids. V was cut by 2 bases and J by 8 bases, with 13 bases left in between. The CDR3: CASSQPGVKDEQFF. CDR3 DNA sequence: TGCGCCAGCAGTCAACCAGGGGTGAAGGATGAGCAGTTCTTC.

The chain couples TRBV30 to TRBJ2-5; TRBD1 might be the D (6 bases). This CDR3 has 16 residues. Germline V gene data show CDR1 as GTSNPN and CDR2 as SVGIG (reference sequence). Deletions cut 5 bases from V and 5 bases from J, with 24 bases between. In DNA, the CDR3 is TGTGCCTGGCAAACGACCCACAGGGCCGGATCGGAGACCCAGTACTTC. Protein product: CAWQTTHRAGSETQYF.

The gene calls are TRBV6-5 and TRBJ1-1, with TRBD1 identical over 7 bases. Germline V CDR1 and CDR2: MNHEY, SVGAGI. Unmatched junction bases numbered 8, after V lost 4 bases and J lost 3 bases. This CDR3 is 15 amino acids long. Here the CDR3 reads CASSLARDRYTEAFF. The CDR3 DNA follows: TGTGCCAGCAGTTTGGCCCGGGACAGATACACTGAAGCTTTCTTT.

This sequence joins TRBV19 and TRBJ2-7; D possibly corresponds to TRBD2 (5 bases). V gave up 5 bases and J gave up 0 bases, with 14 bases separating them. The CDR3 runs 15 residues. Germline-derived CDR1 and CDR2 are LNHDA and SQIVND (reference sequence). CDR3 sequence: CASSPGLHSSYEQYF. The CDR3 region has the DNA TGTGCCAGTAGTCCTGGACTTCACAGCTCCTACGAGCAGTACTTC.

This sequence joins TRBV27 and TRBJ1-1; the match to TRBD1 covers 7 bases. CDR1 and CDR2 (germline): MNHEY, SMNVEV (reference sequence). The CDR3 spans 15 residues. Trimming cost V 5 bases and J 0 bases; bases outside gene matches: 6. CDR3 DNA sequence: TGTGCCAGCAGTCCCGCCGGGACAGTGAACACTGAAGCTTTCTTT. It codes for CASSPAGTVNTEAFF.